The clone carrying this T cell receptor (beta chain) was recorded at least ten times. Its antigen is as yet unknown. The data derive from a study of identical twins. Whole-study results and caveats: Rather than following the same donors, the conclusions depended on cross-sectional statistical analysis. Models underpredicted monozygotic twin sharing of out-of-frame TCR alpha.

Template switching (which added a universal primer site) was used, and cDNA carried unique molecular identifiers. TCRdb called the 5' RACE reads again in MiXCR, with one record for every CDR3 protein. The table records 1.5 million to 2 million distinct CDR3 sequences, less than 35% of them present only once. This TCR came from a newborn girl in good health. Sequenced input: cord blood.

DNA of the CDR3: TGTGCCAGCAGCGACAGGGGCTGGGGCTACACCTTC. Translation gives CASSDRGWGYTF. This chain links TRBV21-1 with TRBJ1-2; the DNA was not used to check the table's D call, TRBD1. TRBV21-1 is noted as a pseudogene. This CDR3 comprises 12 residues.